This TCR beta chain stems from a study of CD8 T cells in Susac syndrome. Germline values: CDR1 MDHEN, CDR2 SYDVKM. The CDR3 contains 15 residues. V lost 3 bases and J lost 0, with 11 bases in between. Random hexamers were used to reverse transcribe roughly 0.45 to 1 ug of RNA. Using its own MiXCR run on the immunoSEQ multiplex PCR reads, TCRdb lists one record per CDR3 protein. The table records under 20,000 distinct CDR3 sequences, around 96% of them present only once. The material sequenced was CD8+ T cells from PBMCs. The chain employs TRBV28 and TRBJ1-2; no reliable D call. This TCR was recovered from a human donor in good health. The CDR3, as DNA: TGTGCCAGCAGTTTGCCACAACTAGCTAACTATGGCTACACCTTC. Its protein product is CASSLPQLANYGYTF.